This TCR beta chain was profiled in a study of early T cells in non-severe SARS-CoV-2 infection (dated by TCRdb to about 2021). Some background on the complete study: TCR sequencing used bulk RNA from unsorted whole blood, so alpha and beta chains could not be paired.

Points the paper makes about the study in general: VDJdb matching was skewed toward anti-spike CD8 responses and likely underestimated virus-specific expansions, missing private and CD4 specificities.

The study was a case-control design nested within a healthcare worker cohort in London, UK, with weekly nasopharyngeal swab PCR tests and blood sampling. Healthcare workers were recruited during the week of the UK lockdown, between 23 and 31 March 2020, and followed weekly for up to roughly 16 weeks. Library generation was performed with 5' RACE. Instrument used: NextSeq 500. To correct for sequencing error and PCR bias, the TCR library protocol tagged individual cDNA molecules with unique molecular identifiers. Both TCR alpha and beta chains were sequenced, and tight co-correlation was observed between alpha and beta sequence abundances in each sample. Per the source publication's procedure: Decombinator V4 was used to annotate the V gene, J gene and CDR3 of the TCR sequences. Expanded TCRs were defined as changing significantly between any two time points under a Poisson model with p below 0.0001. TCR abundances were normalised to the total number of TCRs sequenced in each sample and reported as counts per million. A search of VDJdb, accessed on 1 November 2021, was run for TCRs annotated to CMV, EBV and SARS-CoV-2, with TCRs annotated for multiple antigens excluded. Using fastp trimming at Q25 and MiXCR clonotype assembly, TCRdb reanalyzed the public sequencing data and kept in-frame beta chains. CDR3 protein sequences are deduplicated, and each keeps its most common genes and DNA. For this entry, the V and J calls and clone size follow TCRdb and not the study's own pipeline. Recorded for this sample are roughly 60,000 distinct CDR3 sequences; approximately 10% of them occurred a single time. The ten most abundant clones make up just under 3% of the sample.

This clonotype showed up just a few times. What antigen it recognizes has not been identified. The record has no base qualities; no much larger clone is one base away. Specimen: whole blood, collected at baseline. The clonotype originates from an adult who was a healthcare worker with PCR-confirmed SARS-CoV-2 infection or an uninfected control (not recorded which).

The DNA is TGTGCCAGCAGCCCTCAATTCACAGATACGCAGTATTTT. The translation is CASSPQFTDTQYF. This sequence uses TRBV5-4 and TRBJ2-3, with the D gene call left open. The junction shows trimming of 4 bases on V and 2 bases on J, plus 8 bases between the germline ends. As encoded in the germline V gene (reference sequence), CDR1 is SGHNT while CDR2 is YYREEE. The CDR3 goes from the cysteine to the phenylalanine over 13 residues. The CDR3 DNA has 39 bases and is translated from base 1.